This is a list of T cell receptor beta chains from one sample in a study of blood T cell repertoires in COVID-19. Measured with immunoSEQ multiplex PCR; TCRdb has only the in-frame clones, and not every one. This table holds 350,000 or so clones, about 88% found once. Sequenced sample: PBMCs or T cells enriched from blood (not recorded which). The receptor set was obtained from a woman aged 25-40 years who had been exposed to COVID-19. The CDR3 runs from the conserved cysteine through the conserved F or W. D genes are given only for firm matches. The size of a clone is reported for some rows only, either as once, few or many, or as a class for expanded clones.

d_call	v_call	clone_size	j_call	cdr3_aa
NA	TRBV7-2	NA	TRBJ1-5	CASSRSLYSNQPQHF
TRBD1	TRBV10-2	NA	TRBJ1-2	CASSEPGTGVWGYTF
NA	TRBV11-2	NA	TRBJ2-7	CASSFRGGVAASYEQYF
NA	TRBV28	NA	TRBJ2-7	CASSPQTVYEQYF
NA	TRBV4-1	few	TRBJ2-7	CASSQDFGSGAQGSEQYF
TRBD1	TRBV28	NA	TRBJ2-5	CASSRERQGARETQYF
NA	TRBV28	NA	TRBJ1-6	CASSFSRSGMALHF
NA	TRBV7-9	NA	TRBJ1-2	CASSSSNREGDGYTF
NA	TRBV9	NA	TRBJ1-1	CASSPPVNTEAFF
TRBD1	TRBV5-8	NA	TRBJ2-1	CASSAGTGFNEQFF
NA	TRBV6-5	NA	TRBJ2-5	CASSSGRRETQYF
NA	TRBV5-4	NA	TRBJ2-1	CASSDPLEYNEQFF
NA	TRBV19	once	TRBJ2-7	CASSIGLAPSEQYF
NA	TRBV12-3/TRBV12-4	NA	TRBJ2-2	CASSLGGVGELFF
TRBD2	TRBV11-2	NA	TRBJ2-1	CASSLSVAGYNEQFF
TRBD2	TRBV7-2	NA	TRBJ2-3	CASSLASGRRDTQYF
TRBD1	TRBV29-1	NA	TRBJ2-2	CSVGRTGNTGELFF
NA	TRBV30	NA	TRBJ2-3	CAWSSGTGSTDTQYF
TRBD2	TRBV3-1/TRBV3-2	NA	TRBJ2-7	CASSPAGDYEQYF
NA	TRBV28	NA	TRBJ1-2	CASSQGRRGYTF
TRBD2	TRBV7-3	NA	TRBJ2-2	CASSSITGLAGEGSTGELFF
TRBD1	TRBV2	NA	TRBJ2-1	CASIGGRLGLNEQFF
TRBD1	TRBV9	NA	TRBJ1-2	CASSAQQGIDGYGYTF
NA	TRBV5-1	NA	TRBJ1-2	CASTEDTLYGYTF
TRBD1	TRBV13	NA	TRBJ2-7	CASSSGDREGYEQYF
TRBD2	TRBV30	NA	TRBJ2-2	CAWSGLAGSNTGELFF
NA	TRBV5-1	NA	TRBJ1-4	CARNNQTGRSNEKLFF
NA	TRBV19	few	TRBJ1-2	CASSRGTPAKIYGYTF
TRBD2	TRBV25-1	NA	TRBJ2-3	CASSSGRAVDTQYF
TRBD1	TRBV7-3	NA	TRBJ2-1	CASSIPPPPGTESYNEQFF
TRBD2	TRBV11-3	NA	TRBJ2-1	CASSQRELVYEQFF
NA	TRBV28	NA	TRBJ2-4	CASSPPPGGVNIQYF
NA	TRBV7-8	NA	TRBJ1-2	CASSSNLDRDYGYTF
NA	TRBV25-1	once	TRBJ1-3	CATSAGNTIYF
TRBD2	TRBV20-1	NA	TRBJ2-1	CSASSGRPPYNEQFF
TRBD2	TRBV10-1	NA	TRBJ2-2	CASSEGLAGNTGELFF
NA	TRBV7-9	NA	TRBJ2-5	CASSPAGTSLGETQYF
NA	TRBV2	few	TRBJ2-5	CASFSFRGQETQYF
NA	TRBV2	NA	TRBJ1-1	CASCRGRPTEAFF
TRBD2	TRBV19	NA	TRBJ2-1	CASSIASGTAYNEQFF
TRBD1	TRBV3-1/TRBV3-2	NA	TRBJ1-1	CASSQDWRPGGSNTEAFF
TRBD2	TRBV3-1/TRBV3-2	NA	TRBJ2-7	CASSRGGSGSYEQYF
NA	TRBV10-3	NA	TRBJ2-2	CAISGGKGTGELFF
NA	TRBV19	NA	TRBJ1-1	CASTRSPTGANTEAFF
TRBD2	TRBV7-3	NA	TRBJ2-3	CASSSAGYADTQYF
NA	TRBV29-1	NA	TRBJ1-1	CSVRQGNTEAFF
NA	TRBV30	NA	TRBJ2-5	CAWNLRGAVETQYF
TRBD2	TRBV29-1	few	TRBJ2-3	CSVEDLAGGRGTDTQYF
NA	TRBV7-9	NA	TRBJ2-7	CASSLVLATKGEQYF
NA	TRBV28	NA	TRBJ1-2	CASSLSRQGLYGYTF
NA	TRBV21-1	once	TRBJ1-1	CASSKAAEGVDTEAFF
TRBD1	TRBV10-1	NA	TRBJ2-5	CASSPSLGQGQETQYF
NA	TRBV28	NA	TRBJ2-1	CASSLDGPSQFF
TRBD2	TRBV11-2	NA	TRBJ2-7	CASSLPAWGGEQYF
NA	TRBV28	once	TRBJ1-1	CASSLPTEAFF